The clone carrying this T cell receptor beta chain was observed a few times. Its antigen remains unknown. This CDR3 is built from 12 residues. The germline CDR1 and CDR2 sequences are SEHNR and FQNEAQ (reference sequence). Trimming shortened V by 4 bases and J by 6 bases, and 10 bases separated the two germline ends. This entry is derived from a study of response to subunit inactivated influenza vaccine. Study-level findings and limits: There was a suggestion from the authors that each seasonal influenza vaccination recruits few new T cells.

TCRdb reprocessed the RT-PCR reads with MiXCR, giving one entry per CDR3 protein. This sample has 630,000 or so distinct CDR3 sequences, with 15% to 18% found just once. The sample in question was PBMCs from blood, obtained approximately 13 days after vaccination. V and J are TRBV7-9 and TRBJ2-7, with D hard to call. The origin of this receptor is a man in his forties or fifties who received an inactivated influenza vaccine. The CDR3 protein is CASSSIPIEQYF. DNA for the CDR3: TGTGCCAGCAGCTCTATCCCTATCGAGCAGTACTTC.